The 8 T cell receptor beta chains presented below share a single source sample, sequenced in a study of post-analysis software for immune sequencing data. The study's findings and limits: Five or six TRBV segments, TRBV5-6, TRBV5-1 and TRBV20-1 among them, were found more frequent in patients than controls.

The antigens of these receptors remain unknown. TCR beta cDNA libraries had unique molecular identifiers. TCRdb re-derived calls from the PCR reads in MiXCR, one entry per CDR3 protein. The sample includes fewer than 850,000 distinct CDR3 sequences, under 60% of them seen just once. What was sequenced was blood. These receptors all stem from a girl aged 5 to 17 with multiple sclerosis.

J is TRBJ2-3 and V is TRBV11-1; 15 positions agree with TRBD2. The CDR3 totals 19 residues. V dropped 6 bases and J dropped 4; count of bases not matched to a gene: 14. CDR1 SGHAT and CDR2 FQDESV come from the germline V gene (reference sequence). This CDR3 reads CASRGGPPGLAGGPDTQYF. The DNA of the CDR3 is TGTGCCAGCAGAGGCGGACCGCCGGGACTAGCGGGAGGCCCAGATACGCAGTATTTT.

The chain recombines TRBV7-2 with TRBJ1-2; tentatively, D is TRBD1 (6 bases). Germline-derived CDR1 and CDR2 are SGHTA and FQGNSA. V was shortened by 2 bases and J by 8 bases, with 15 bases between the two germline ends. The CDR3 contains 14 residues. This CDR3 reads CASSLNRARGGYTF. The CDR3 coding sequence is TGTGCCAGCAGCTTAAACAGGGCTAGGGGAGGCTACACCTTC. The complete variable domain, with remaining parts taken from reference TRBV7-2 and TRBJ1-2, reads GAGVSQSPSNKVTEKGKDVELRCDPISGHTALYWYRQSLGQGLEFLIYFQGNSAPDKSGLPSDRFSAERTGGSVSTLTIQRTQQEDSAVYLCASSLNRARGGYTFGSGTRLTVV.

Notes on this clonotype: The germline gene is not matched at one end of the junction; a read error may be the cause. This chain joins TRBV7-7 and TRBJ2-7; 8 positions match TRBD1. The CDR3 sequence is 15 residues long. Germline CDR1 and CDR2: SSHAT and FNYEAQ (reference sequence). The CDR3 protein is CASSPDRGGSGAQYF. The CDR3 nucleotides are TGTGCTAGCAGCCCCGACAGGGGTGGGTCAGGGGCCCAGTACTTC.

This clonotype was observed many times. The rearrangement links TRBV25-1 to TRBJ2-7; D call uncertain. The CDR3 loop spans 13 amino acids. CDR1 is MGHDK and CDR2 is SYGVNS in the germline V gene. Trimming stripped 4 bases from V and 0 bases from J, with 7 bases between. The CDR3 DNA is TGTGCCAGCAGTGCCAGCCCCTCCTACGAGCAGTACTTC. Translating gives CASSASPSYEQYF.

The count of this clonotype is one. The chain has TRBV12-3 or TRBV12-4 and TRBJ1-2, with a possible D match to TRBD1 (6 bases). The CDR3 is 15 amino acids. V shed 2 bases and J shed 4 bases, with 14 bases lying between them. CDR3 residues: CASSLRPGASYGYTF. CDR3 DNA sequence: TGTGCCAGCAGTTTAAGGCCAGGGGCGAGCTATGGCTACACCTTC.

This chain uses TRBV13 with TRBJ2-7; the D gene is possibly TRBD1 (6 bases). CDR3 length equals 13 residues. Germline V gene data show CDR1 as PRHDT and CDR2 as FYEKMQ (reference sequence). Trimming cost V 4 bases and J 8 bases, with 15 bases left between them. The CDR3 reads CASSSALDRKQYF. The DNA of the CDR3 is TGTGCCAGCAGCTCAGCCCTCGACAGGAAGCAGTACTTC. Together with reference TRBV13 and TRBJ2-7, the CDR3 gives the full variable domain: AAGVIQSPRHLIKEKRETATLKCYPIPRHDTVYWYQQGPGQDPQFLISFYEKMQSDKGSIPDRFSAQQFSDYHSELNMSSLELGDSALYFCASSSALDRKQYFGPGTRLTVT.

The rearrangement uses TRBV15 and TRBJ2-7; 13 positions match TRBD2. Germline lookup yields CDR1 LNHNV and CDR2 YYDKDF (reference sequence). V lost 3 bases and J lost 2; bases outside the gene matches: 7. The CDR3 runs to 17 residues. The CDR3 DNA reads TGTGCCACCAGCAGTACTAGCGGGAGGGAGCGCCCCTACGAGCAGTACTTC. Translating it yields CATSSTSGRERPYEQYF.

This clonotype appeared a few times. The chain is built from TRBV5-1 and TRBJ2-3, with 8 bases matching TRBD2. Germline V gene lookup returns CDR1 SGHRS and CDR2 YFSETQ. This CDR3 is 15 amino acids long. Trimming cost V 2 bases and J 4 bases; bases outside gene matches: 6. The DNA for the CDR3 is TGCGCCAGCAGCTTCGGCGGGAGGATGCCAGATACGCAGTATTTT. It specifies CASSFGGRMPDTQYF.